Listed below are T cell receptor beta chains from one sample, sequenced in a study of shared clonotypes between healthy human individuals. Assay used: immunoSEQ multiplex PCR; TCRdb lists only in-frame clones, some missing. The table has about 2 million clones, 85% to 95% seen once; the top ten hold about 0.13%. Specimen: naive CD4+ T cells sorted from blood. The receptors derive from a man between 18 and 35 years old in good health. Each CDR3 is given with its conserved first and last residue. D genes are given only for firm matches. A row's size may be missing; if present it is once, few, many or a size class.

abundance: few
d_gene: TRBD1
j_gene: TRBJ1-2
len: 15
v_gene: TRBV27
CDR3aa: CASSFLGQGDYGYTF
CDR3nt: TGTGCCAGCAGTTTCTTGGGACAGGGTGACTATGGCTACACCTTC

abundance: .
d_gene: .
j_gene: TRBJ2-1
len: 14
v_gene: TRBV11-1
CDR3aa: CASSPRRDGNEQFF
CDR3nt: TGTGCCAGCTCCCCGAGGAGGGACGGCAATGAGCAGTTCTTC

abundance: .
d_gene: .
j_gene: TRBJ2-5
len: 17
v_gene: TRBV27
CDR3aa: CASSSLSRGVYQETQYF
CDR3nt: TGTGCCAGCAGTTCCCTGAGCAGGGGGGTTTATCAAGAGACCCAGTACTTC

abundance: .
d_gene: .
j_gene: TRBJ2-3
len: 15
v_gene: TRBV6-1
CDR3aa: CATLEAGISTDTQYF
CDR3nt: TGTGCCACCCTTGAGGCGGGGATCAGCACAGATACGCAGTATTTT

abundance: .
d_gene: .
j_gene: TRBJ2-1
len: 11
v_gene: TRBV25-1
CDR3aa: CASSERDGWFF
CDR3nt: TGTGCCAGCAGTGAAAGAGACGGTTGGTTCTTC

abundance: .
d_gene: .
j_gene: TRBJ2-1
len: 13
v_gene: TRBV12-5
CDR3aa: CASGSDRLNEQFF
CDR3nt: TGTGCTAGTGGTTCGGACCGACTGAATGAGCAGTTCTTC

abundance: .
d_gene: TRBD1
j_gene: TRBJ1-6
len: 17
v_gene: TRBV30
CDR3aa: CAWSFQAGTAYNSPLHF
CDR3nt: TGTGCCTGGAGTTTCCAAGCCGGGACAGCCTATAATTCACCCCTCCACTTT

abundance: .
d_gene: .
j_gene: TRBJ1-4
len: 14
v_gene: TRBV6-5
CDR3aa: CASKRTATNEKLFF
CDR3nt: TGTGCCAGCAAGAGAACCGCAACTAATGAAAAACTGTTTTTT

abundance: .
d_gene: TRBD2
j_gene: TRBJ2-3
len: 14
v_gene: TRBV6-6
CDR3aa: CASRPRGGTDTQYF
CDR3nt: TGTGCCAGCAGACCTCGGGGGGGCACAGATACGCAGTATTTT

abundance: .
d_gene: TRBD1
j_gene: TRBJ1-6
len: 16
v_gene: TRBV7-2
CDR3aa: CASSLERGLYNSPLHF
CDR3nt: TGTGCCAGCAGCTTAGAAAGGGGGCTATATAATTCACCCCTCCACTTT

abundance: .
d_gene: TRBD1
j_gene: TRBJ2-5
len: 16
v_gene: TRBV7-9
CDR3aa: CASSLGGTGAQETQYF
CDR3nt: TGTGCCAGCAGCTTAGGCGGGACAGGGGCTCAAGAGACCCAGTACTTC

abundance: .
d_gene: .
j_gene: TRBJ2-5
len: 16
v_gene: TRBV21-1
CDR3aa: CASSKAPVGGSETQYF
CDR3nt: TGTGCCAGCAGCAAGGCCCCTGTGGGGGGAAGTGAGACCCAGTACTTC

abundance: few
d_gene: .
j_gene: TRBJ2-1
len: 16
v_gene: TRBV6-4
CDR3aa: CASLGTTGSSYNEQFF
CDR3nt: TGTGCCAGCTTGGGTACGACTGGTAGCTCCTACAATGAGCAGTTCTTC

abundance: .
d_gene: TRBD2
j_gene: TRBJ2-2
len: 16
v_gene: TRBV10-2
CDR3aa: CASIPLAGGWTGELFF
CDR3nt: TGCGCCAGCATTCCACTAGCGGGAGGTTGGACCGGGGAGCTGTTTTTT

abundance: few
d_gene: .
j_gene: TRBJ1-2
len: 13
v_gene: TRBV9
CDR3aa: CASSPTDGYGYTF
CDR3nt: TGTGCCAGCAGTCCTACGGACGGCTATGGCTACACCTTC

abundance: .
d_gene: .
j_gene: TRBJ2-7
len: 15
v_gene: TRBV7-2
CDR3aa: CASSLYRVGSYEQYF
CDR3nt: TGTGCCAGCAGCTTATACAGGGTAGGATCCTACGAGCAGTACTTC

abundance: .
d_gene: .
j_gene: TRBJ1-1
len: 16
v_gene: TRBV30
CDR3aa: CAWSVGLTTRVTEAFF
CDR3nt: TGTGCCTGGAGTGTAGGTTTAACGACCAGGGTCACTGAAGCTTTCTTT

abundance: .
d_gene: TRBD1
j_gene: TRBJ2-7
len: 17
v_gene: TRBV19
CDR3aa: CASSDRGGTGLPYEQYF
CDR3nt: TGTGCCAGTAGTGATCGAGGTGGGACAGGGCTTCCCTACGAGCAGTACTTC

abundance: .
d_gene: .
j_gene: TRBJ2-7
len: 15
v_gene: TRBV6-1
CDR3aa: CASSQPGLGTYEQYF
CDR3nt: TGTGCCAGCAGTCAGCCGGGACTTGGAACCTACGAGCAGTACTTC

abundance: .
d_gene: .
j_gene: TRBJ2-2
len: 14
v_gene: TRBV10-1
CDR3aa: CASSRSGVTGELFF
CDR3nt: TGCGCCAGCAGTAGGAGCGGAGTCACCGGGGAGCTGTTTTTT

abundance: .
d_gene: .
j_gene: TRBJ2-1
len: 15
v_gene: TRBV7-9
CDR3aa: CASSLGQGSYNEQFF
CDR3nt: TGTGCCAGCAGCTTAGGGCAGGGGTCGTACAATGAGCAGTTCTTC

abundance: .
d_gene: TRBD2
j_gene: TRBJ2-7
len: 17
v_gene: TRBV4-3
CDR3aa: CASSPTGTSGPSYEQYF
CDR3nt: TGCGCCAGCAGCCCTACCGGGACTAGCGGACCGTCCTACGAGCAGTACTTC

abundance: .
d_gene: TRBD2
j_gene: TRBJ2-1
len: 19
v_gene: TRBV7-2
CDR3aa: CASSLASGLAGGSYNEQFF
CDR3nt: TGTGCCAGCAGCTTAGCCTCGGGACTAGCGGGAGGCTCCTACAATGAGCAGTTCTTC

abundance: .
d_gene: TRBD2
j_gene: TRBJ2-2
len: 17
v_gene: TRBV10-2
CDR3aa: CASRGLAGAPNTGELFF
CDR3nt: TGCGCCAGCAGGGGACTAGCGGGGGCCCCGAACACCGGGGAGCTGTTTTTT

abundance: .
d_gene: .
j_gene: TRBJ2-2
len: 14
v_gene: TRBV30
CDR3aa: CAWSPDWDTGELFF
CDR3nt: TGTGCCTGGAGCCCCGACTGGGACACCGGGGAGCTGTTTTTT

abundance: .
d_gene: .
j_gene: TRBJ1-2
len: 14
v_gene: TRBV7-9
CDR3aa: CATSEAGSNYGYTF
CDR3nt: TGTGCCACCTCGGAGGCAGGGAGTAACTATGGCTACACCTTC

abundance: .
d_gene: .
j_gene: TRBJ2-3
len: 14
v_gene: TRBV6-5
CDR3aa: CASSYGQGTDTQYF
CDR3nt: TGTGCCAGCAGTTATGGGCAGGGCACAGATACGCAGTATTTT

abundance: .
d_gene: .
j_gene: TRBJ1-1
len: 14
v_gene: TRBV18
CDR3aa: CASSPQGTGTEAFF
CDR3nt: TGTGCCAGCTCACCACAGGGGACGGGGACTGAAGCTTTCTTT